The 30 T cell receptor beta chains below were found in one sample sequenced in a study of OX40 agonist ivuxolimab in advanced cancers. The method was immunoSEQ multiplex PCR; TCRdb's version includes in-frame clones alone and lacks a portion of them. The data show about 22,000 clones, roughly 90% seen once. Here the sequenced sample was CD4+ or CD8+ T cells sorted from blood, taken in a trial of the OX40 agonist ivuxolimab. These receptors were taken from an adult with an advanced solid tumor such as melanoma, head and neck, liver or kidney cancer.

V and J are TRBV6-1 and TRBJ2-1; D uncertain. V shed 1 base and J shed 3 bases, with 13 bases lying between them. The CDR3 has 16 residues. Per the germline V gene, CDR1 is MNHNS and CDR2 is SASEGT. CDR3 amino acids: CASSEEVAAYYNEQFF. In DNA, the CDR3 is TGTGCCAGCAGTGAAGAAGTCGCGGCCTACTACAATGAGCAGTTCTTC.

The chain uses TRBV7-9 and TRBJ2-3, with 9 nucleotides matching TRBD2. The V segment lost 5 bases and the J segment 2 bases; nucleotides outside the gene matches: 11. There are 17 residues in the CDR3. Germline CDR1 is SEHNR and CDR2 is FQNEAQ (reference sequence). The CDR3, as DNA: TGTGCCAGCAGCACCCGACTAGCGGATAGGTACACAGATACGCAGTATTTT. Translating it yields CASSTRLADRYTDTQYF. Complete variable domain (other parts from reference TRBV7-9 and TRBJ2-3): DTGVSQNPRHKITKRGQNVTFRCDPISEHNRLYWYRQTLGQGPEFLTYFQNEAQLEKSRLLSDRFSAERPKGSFSTLEIQRTEQGDSAMYLCASSTRLADRYTDTQYFGPGTRLTVL.

The CDR3 sequence: CASSFGAIAGAYQETQYF. Written as DNA, the CDR3 is TGCGCCAGCAGCTTTGGAGCGATAGCGGGCGCGTACCAAGAGACCCAGTACTTC. This chain uses TRBV5-1 with TRBJ2-5; 7 bases line up with TRBD2. This CDR3 has 18 amino acids. The junction had 13 bases not matched to a gene; V was cut back by 2 bases and J by 0 bases. Germline CDR1 reads SGHRS; CDR2 reads YFSETQ.

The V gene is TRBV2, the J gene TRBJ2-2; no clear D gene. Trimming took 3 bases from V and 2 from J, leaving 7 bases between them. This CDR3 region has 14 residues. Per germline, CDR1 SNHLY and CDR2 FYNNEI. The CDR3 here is CASSDSFNTGELFF. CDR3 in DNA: TGTGCCAGCAGTGACAGTTTTAACACCGGGGAGCTGTTTTTT.

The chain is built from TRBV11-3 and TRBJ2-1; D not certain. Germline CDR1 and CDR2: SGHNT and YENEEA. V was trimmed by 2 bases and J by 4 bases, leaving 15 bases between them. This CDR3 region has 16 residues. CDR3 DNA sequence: TGTGCCAGCAGCTTACAAGGGATAGGGTCTTACAATGAGCAGTTCTTC. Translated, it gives CASSLQGIGSYNEQFF.

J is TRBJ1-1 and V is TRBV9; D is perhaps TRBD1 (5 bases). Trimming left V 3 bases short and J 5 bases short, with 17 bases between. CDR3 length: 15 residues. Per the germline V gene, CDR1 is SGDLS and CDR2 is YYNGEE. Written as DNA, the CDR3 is TGTGCCAGCAGCGAAAACAGGAAAGGAGGAACTGAAGCTTTCTTT. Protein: CASSENRKGGTEAFF.

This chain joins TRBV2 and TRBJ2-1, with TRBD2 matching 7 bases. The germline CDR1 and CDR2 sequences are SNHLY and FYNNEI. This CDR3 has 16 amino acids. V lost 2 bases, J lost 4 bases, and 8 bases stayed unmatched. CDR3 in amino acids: CASSESLRELYNEQFF. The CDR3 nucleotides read TGTGCCAGCAGTGAATCCTTGCGGGAGCTATACAATGAGCAGTTCTTC.

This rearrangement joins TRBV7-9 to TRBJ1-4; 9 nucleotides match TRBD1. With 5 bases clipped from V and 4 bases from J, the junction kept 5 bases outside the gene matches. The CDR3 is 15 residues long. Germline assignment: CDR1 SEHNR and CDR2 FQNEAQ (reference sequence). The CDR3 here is CASSIRTGVNEKLFF. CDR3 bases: TGTGCCAGCAGCATCAGGACAGGGGTTAATGAAAAACTGTTTTTT.

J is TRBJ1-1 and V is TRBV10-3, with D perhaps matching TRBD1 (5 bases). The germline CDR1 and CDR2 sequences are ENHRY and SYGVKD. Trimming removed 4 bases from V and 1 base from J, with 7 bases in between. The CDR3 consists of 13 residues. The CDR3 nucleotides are TGTGCCATCAGTGCAGGGACGAACACTGAAGCTTTCTTT. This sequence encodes CAISAGTNTEAFF.

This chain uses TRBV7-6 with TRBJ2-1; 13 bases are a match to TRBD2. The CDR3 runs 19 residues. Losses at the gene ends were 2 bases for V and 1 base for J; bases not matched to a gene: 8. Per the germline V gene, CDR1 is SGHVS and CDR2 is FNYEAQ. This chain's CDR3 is CASSLLTSGRSASYNEQFF. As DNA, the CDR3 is TGTGCCAGCAGCTTACTGACTAGCGGGAGGAGTGCGTCCTACAATGAGCAGTTCTTC. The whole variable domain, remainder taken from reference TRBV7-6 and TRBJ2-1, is GAGVSQSPRYKVTKRGQDVALRCDPISGHVSLYWYRQALGQGPEFLTYFNYEAQQDKSGLPNDRFSAERPEGSISTLTIQRTEQRDSAMYRCASSLLTSGRSASYNEQFFGPGTRLTVL.

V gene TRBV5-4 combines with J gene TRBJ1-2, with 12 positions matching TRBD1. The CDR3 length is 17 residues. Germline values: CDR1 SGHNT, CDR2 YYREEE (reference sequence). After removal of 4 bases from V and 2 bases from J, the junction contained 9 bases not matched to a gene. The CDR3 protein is CASSPTGDRGRNYGYTF. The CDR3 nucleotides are TGTGCCAGCAGCCCTACCGGGGACAGGGGGCGAAACTATGGCTACACCTTC.

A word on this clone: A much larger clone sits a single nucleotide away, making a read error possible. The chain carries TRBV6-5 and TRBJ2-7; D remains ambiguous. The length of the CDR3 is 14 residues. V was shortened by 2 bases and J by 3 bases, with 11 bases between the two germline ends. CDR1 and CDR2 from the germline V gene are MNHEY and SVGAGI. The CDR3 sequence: CASSYRAASYEQYF. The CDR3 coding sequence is TGTGCCAGCAGTTACAGGGCAGCGAGCTACGAGCAGTACTTC.

DNA for the CDR3: TGCGCCAGCAGCTTGGAGGGGGCGGGCAATCAGCCCCAGCATTTT. Translation: CASSLEGAGNQPQHF. The chain employs TRBV5-1 and TRBJ1-5, with 7 bases aligning to TRBD1. CDR3 length: 15 residues. Germline V gives CDR1 SGHRS, CDR2 YFSETQ. V trimming: 0 bases; J trimming: 2 bases; junction bases outside the gene matches: 2.

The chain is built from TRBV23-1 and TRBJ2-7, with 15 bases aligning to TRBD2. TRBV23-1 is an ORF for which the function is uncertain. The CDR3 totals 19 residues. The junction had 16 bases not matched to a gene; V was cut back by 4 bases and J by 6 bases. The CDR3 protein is CASSPGQLGLAGGVIEQYF. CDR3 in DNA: TGCGCCAGCAGTCCAGGACAACTGGGACTAGCGGGAGGCGTAATCGAGCAGTACTTC.

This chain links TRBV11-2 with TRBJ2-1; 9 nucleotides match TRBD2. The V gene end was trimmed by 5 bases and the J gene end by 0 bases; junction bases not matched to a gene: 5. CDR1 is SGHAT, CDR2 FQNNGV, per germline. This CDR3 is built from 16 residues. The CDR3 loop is CASSPLAGVSYNEQFF. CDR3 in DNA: TGTGCCAGCAGCCCCTTAGCGGGAGTCTCCTACAATGAGCAGTTCTTC.

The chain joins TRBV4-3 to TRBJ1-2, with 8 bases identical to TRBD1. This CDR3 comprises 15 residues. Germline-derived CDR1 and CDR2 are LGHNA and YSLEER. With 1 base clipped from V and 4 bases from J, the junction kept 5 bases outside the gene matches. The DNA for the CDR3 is TGCGCCAGCAGCCAAGCGACAGGGGATCTCTATGGCTACACCTTC. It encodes CASSQATGDLYGYTF.

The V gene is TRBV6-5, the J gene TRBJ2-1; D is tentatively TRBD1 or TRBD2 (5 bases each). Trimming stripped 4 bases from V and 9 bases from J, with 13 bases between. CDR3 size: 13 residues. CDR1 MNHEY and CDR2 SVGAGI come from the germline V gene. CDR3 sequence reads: CASSWGPALEQFF. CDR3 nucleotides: TGTGCCAGCAGTTGGGGACCTGCCCTTGAGCAGTTCTTC.

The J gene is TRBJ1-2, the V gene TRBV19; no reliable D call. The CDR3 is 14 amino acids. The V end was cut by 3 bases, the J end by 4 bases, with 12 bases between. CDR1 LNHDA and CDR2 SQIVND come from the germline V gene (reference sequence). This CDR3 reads CASSMRGTTYGYTF. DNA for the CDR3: TGTGCCAGTAGTATGAGAGGCACCACCTATGGCTACACCTTC.

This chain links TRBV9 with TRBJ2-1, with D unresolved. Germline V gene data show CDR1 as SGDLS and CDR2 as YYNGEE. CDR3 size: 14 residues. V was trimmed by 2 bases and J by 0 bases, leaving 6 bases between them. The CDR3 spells CASSVLSSYNEQFF. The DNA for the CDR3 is TGTGCCAGCAGCGTTTTGAGCTCCTACAATGAGCAGTTCTTC.

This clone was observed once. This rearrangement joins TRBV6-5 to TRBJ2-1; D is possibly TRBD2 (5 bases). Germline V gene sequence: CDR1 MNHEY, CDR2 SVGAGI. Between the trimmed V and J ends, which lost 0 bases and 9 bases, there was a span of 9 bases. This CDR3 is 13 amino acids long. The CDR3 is CASSYSIEGEQFF. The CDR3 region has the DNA TGTGCCAGCAGTTACTCGATAGAGGGTGAGCAGTTCTTC.

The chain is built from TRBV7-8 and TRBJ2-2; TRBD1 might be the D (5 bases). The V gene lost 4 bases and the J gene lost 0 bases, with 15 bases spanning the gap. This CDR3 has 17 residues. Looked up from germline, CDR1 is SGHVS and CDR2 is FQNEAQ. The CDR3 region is CASSSRVAGPNTGELFF. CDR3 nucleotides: TGTGCCAGCAGCTCCCGGGTTGCAGGGCCGAACACCGGGGAGCTGTTTTTT.

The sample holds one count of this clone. CDR3 in amino acids: CASSPFPGPKADTQYF. CDR3 bases: TGTGCCAGTAGTCCTTTCCCGGGACCTAAAGCTGATACGCAGTATTTT. The chain recombines TRBV19 with TRBJ2-3; D may be TRBD1 or TRBD2 (5 bases each). The CDR3 has 16 amino acids. CDR1 is LNHDA, CDR2 SQIVND, per germline (reference sequence). Trimming stripped 5 bases from V and 6 bases from J, with 21 bases between.

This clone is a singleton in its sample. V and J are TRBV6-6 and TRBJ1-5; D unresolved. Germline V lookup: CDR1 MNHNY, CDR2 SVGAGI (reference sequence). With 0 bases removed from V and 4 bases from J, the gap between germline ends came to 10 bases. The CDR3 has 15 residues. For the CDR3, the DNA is TGTGCCAGCAGTTACTCCCCACAGACAAATCAGCCCCAGCATTTT. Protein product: CASSYSPQTNQPQHF.

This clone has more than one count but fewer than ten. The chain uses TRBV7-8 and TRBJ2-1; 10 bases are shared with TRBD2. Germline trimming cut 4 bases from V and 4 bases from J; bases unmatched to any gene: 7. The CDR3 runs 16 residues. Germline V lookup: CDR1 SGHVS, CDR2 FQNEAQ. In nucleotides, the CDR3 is TGTGCCAGCAGCTCAGCCGGGACTAGCGTTTACAATGAGCAGTTCTTC. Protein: CASSSAGTSVYNEQFF.

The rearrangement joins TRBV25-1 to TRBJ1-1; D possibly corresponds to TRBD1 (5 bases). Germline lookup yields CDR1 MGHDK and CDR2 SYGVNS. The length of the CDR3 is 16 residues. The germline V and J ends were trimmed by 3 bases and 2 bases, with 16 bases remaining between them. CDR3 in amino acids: CASSDVGESRNTEAFF. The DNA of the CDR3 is TGTGCCAGCAGTGATGTGGGGGAGTCCAGAAACACTGAAGCTTTCTTT. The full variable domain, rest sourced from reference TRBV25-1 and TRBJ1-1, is EADIYQTPRYLVIGTGKKITLECSQTMGHDKMYWYQQDPGMELHLIHYSYGVNSTEKGDLSSESTVSRIRTEHFPLTLESARPSHTSQYLCASSDVGESRNTEAFFGQGTRLTVV.

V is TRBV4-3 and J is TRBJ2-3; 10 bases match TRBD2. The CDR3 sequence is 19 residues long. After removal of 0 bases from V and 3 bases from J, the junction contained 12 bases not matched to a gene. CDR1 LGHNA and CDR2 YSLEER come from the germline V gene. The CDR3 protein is CASSQDYVILAGDTDTQYF. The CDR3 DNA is TGCGCCAGCAGCCAAGATTACGTTATTCTAGCGGGAGATACAGATACGCAGTATTTT.

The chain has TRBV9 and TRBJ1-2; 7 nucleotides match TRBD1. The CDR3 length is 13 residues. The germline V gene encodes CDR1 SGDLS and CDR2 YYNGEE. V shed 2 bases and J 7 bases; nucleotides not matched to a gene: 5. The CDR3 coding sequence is TGTGCCAGCAGCGTCGGGACAGATAGTGGCTACACCTTC. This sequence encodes CASSVGTDSGYTF.

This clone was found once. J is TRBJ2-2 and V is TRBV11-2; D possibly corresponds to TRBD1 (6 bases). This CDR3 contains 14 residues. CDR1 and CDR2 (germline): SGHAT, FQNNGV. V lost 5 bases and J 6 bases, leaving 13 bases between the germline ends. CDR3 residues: CASSGGLLAGELFF. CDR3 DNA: TGTGCCAGCAGCGGGGGCTTGTTGGCCGGGGAGCTGTTTTTT. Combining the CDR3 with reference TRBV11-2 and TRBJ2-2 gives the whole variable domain EAGVAQSPRYKIIEKRQSVAFWCNPISGHATLYWYQQILGQGPKLLIQFQNNGVVDDSQLPKDRFSAERLKGVDSTLKIQPAKLEDSAVYLCASSGGLLAGELFFGEGSRLTVL.

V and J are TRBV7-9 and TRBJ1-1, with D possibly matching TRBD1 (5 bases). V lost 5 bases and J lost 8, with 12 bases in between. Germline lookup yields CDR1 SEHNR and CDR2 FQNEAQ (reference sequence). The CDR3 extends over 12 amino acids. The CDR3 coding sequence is TGTGCCAGCAGCCTCACAGGAACCGAAGCTTTCTTT. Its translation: CASSLTGTEAFF.

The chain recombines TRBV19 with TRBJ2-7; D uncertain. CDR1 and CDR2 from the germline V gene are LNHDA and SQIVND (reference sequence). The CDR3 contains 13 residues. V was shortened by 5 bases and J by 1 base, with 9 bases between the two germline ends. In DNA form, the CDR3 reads TGTGCCAGTAGTGGCGGAGAATCCTACGAGCAGTACTTC. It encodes CASSGGESYEQYF.